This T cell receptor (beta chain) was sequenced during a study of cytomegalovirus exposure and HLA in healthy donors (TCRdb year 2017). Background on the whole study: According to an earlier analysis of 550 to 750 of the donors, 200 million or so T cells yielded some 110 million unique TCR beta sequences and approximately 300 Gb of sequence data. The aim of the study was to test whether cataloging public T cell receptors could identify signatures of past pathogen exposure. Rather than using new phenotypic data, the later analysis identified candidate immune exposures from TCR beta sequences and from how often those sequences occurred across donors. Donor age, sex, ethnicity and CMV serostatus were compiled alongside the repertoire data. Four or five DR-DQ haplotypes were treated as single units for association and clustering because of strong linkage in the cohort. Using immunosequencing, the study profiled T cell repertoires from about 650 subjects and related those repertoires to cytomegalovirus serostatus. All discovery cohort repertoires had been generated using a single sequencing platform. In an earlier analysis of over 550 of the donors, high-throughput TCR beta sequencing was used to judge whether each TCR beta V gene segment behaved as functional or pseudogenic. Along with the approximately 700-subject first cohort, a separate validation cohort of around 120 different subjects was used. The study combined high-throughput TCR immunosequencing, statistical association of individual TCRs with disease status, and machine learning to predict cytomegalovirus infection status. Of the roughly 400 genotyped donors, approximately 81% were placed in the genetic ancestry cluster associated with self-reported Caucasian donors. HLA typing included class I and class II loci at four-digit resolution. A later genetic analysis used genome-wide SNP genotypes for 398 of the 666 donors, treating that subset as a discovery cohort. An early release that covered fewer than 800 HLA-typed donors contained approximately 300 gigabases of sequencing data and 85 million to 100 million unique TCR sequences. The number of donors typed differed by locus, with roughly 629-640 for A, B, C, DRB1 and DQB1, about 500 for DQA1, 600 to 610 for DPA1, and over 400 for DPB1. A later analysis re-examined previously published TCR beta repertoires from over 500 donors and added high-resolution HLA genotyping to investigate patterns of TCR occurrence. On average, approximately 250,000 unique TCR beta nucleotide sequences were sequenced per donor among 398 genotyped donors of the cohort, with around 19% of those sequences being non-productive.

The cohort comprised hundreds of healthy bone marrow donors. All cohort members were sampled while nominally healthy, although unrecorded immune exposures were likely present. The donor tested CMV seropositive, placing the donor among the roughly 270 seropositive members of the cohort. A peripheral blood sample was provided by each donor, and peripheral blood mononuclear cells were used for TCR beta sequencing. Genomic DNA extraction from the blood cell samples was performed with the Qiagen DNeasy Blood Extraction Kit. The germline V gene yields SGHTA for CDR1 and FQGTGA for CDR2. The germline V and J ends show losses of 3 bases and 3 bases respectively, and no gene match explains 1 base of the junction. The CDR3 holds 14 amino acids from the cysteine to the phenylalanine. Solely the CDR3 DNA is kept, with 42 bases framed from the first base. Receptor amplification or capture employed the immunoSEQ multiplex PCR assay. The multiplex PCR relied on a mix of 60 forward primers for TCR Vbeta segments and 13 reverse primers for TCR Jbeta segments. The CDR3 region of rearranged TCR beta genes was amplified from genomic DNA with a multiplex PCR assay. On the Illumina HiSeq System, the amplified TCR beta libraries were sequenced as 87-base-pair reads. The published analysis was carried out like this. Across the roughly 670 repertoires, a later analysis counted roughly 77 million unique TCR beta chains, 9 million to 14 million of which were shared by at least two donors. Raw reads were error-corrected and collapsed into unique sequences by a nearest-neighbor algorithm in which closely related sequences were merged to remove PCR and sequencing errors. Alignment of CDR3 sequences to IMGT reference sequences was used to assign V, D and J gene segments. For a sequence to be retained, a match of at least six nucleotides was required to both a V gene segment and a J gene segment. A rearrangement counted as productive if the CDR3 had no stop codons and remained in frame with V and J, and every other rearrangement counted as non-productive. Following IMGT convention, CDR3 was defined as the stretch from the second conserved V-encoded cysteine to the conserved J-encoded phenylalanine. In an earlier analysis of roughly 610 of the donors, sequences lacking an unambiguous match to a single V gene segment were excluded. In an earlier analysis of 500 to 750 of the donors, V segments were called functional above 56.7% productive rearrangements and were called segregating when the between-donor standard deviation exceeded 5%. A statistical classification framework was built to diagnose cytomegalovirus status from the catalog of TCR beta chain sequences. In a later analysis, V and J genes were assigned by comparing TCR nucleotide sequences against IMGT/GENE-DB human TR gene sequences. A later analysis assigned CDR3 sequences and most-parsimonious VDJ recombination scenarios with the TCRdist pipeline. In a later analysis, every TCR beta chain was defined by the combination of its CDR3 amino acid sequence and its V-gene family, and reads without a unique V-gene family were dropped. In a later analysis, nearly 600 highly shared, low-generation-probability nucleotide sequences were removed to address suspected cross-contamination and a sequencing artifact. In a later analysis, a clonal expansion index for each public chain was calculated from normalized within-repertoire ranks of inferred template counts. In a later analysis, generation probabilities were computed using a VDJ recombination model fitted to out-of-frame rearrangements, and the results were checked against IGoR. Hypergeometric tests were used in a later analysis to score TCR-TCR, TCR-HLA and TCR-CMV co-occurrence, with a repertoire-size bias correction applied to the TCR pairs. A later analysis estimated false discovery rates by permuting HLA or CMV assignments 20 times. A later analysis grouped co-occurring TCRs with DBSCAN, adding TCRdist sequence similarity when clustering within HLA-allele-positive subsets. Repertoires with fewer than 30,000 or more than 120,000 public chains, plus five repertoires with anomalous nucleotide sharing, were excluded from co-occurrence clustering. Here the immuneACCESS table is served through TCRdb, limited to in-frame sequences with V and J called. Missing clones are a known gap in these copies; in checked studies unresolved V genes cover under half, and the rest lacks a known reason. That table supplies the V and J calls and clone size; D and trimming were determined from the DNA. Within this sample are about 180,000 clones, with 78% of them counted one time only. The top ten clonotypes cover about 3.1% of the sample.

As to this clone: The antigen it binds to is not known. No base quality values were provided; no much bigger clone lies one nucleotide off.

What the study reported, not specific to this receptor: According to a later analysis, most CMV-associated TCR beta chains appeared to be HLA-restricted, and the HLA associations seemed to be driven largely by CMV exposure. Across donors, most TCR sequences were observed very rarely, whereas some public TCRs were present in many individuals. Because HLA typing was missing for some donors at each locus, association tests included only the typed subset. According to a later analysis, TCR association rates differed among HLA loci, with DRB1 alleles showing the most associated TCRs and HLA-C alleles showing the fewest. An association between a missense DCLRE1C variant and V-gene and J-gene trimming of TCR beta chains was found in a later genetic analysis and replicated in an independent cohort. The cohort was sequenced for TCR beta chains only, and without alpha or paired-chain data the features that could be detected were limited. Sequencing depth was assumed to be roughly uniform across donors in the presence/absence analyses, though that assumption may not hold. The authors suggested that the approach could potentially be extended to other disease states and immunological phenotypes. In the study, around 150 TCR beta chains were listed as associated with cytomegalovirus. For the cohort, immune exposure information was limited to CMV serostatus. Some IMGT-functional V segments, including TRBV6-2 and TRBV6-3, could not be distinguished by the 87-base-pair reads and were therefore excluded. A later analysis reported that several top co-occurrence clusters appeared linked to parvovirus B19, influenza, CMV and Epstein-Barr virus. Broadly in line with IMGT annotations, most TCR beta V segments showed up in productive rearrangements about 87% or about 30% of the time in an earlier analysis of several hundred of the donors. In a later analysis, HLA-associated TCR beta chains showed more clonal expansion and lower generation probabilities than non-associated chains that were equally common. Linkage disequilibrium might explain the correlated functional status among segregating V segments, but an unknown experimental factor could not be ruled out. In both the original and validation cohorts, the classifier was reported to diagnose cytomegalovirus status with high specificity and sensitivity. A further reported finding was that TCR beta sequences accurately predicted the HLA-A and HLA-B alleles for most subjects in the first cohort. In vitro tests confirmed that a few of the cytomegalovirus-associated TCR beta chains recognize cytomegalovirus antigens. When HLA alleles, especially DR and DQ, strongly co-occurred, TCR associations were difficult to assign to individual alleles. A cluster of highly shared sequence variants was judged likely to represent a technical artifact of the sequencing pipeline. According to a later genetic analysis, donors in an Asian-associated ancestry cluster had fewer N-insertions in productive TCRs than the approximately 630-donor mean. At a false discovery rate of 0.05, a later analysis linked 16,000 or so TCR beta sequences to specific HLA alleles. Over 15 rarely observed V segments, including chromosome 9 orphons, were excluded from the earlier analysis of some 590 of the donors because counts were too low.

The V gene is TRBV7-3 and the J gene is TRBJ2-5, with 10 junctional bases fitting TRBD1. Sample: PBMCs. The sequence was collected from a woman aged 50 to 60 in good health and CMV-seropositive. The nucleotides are TGTGCCAGCAGCTTGACAGGGGGCGAAGAGACCCAGTACTTC. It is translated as CASSLTGGEETQYF.